This TCR beta chain derives from a study of T-cell reconstitution after alpha-beta-depleted transplantation in children. Overall study results and limits: After one year, T-cell counts and TCRbeta diversity mostly came from new T cells. Reportedly, roughly two months post-transplant, alpha-beta T cells arose from several hundred expanded graft clones.

The authors prepared the TCRbeta library with unique molecular identifiers. TCRdb re-analysed the PCR reads in MiXCR, keeping a single row per CDR3 protein. This table holds over 100,000 distinct CDR3 sequences, 10% found once. In the case of this clonotype: The target antigen is unknown. A much larger clone differs by one base, so this may be a read error.

Looked up from germline, CDR1 is SEHNR and CDR2 is FQNEAQ (reference sequence). The V segment lost 5 bases and the J segment 3 bases; nucleotides outside the gene matches: 11. The CDR3 runs 17 residues. Sample: PBMCs, taken before TCRalphabeta/CD19-depleted stem cell transplant. This sequence was found in a boy younger than 10 with acute lymphoblastic leukemia, due to receive a stem cell transplant. The J gene is TRBJ2-1, the V gene TRBV7-9; 9 positions agree with TRBD2. CDR3 amino acids: CASSGWTSDLLYNEQFF. CDR3 DNA sequence: TGTGCCAGCAGCGGGTGGACTAGCGACCTTCTCTACAATGAGCAGTTCTTC.